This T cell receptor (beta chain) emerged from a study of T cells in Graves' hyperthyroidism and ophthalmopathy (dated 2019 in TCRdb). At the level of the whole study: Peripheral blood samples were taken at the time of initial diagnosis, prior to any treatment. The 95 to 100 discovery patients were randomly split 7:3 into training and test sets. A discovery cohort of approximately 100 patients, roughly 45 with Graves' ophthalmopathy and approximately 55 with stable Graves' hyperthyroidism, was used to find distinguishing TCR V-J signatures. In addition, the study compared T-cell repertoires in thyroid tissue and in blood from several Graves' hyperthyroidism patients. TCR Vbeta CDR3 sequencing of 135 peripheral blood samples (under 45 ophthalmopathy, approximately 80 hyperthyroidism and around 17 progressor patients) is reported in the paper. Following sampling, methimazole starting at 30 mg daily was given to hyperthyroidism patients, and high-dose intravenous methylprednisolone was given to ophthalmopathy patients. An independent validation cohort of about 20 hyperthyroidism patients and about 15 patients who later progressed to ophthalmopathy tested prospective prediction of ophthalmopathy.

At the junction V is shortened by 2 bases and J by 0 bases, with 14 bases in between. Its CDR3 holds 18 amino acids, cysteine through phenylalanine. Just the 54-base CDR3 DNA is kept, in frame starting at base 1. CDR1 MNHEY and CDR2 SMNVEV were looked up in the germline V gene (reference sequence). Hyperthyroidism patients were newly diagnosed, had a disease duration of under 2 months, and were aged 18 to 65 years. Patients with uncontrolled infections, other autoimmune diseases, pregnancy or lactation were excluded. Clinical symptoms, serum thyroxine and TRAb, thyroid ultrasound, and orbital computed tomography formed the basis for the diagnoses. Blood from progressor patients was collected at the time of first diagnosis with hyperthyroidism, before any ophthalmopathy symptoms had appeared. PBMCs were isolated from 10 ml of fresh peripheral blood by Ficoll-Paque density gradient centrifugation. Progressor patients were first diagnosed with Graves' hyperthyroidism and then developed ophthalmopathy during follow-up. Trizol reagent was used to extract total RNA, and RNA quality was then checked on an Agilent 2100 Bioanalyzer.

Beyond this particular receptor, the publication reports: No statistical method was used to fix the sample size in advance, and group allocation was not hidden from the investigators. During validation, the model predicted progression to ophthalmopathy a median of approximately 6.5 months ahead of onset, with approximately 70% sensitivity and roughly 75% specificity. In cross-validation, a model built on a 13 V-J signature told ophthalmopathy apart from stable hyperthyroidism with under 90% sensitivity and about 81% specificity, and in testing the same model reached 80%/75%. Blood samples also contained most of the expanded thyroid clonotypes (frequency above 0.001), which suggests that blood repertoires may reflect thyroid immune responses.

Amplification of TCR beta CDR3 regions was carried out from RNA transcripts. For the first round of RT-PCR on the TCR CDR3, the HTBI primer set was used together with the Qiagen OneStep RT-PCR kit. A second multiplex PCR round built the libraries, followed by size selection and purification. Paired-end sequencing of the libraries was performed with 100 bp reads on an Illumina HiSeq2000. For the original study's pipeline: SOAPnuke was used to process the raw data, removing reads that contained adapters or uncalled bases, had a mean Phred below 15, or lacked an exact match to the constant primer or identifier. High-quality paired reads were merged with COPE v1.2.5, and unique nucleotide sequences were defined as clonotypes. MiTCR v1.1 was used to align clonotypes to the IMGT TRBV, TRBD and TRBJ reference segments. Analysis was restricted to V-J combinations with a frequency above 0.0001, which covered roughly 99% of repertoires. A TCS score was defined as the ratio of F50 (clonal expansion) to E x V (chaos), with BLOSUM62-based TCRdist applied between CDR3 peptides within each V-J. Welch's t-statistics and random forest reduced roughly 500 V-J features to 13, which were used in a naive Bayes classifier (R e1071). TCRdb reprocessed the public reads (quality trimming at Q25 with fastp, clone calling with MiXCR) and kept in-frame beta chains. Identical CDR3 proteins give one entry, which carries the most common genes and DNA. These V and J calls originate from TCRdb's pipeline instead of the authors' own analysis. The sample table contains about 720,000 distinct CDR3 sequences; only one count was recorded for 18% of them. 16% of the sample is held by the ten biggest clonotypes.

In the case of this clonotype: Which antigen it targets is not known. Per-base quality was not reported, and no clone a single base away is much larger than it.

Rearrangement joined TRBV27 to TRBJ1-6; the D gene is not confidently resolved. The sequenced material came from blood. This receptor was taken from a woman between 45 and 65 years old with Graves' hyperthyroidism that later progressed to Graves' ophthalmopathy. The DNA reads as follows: TGTGCCAGCAGTTTAACTCCTTTCGGGAGCTCCTATAATTCACCCCTCCACTTT. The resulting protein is CASSLTPFGSSYNSPLHF.